The entry that follows covers one TCR beta chain sequence. The data originate from a study of blood T cell repertoires in COVID-19. The CDR3 totals 15 residues. Germline CDR1 reads MNHNY; CDR2 reads SVGAGI (reference sequence). Deletions cut 4 bases from V and 0 bases from J, with 9 bases between. Profiled with immunoSEQ multiplex PCR; TCRdb holds only in-frame clones, not every one. The sample has 200,000 to 300,000 clones, approximately 86% seen once. The sample comprised peripheral blood. The source of this sequence is a woman aged 55-69 years who had recovered from COVID-19. The V gene is TRBV6-6, the J gene TRBJ2-2; the D gene is possibly TRBD2 (5 bases). CDR3 sequence reads: CASSSSGANTGELFF. The CDR3 nucleotides are TGTGCCAGCAGTTCCTCCGGGGCGAACACCGGGGAGCTGTTTTTT.